Presented here are 27 T cell receptor beta chains from one specimen sequenced in a study of shared clonotypes between healthy human individuals (dated by TCRdb to 2018 to 2021). Libraries came from the immunoSEQ multiplex PCR assay. Drawn from immuneACCESS, this table holds only the in-frame rearrangements with V and J called that TCRdb kept. Clones are partly lost; checked studies trace under half to an unresolved V gene and leave the rest unexplained. Here the sample has around 2.1 million clones; under 95% occur a single time. Around 1.7% of the sample belongs to the ten largest clones. For the CD8 naive samples, CD45RO-negative cells were positively selected for CCR7, yielding a CD45RA+CCR7+ population from which TemRA cells were excluded. The specimen sequenced was naive CD8+ T cells from PBMCs. This sample's cell subset or site label indicates: CD45RA+CCR7+. These receptors were obtained from a man younger than 35 in good health. Some clones in this sample may be carry-over from other donors' samples.

V gene TRBV30 combines with J gene TRBJ1-2; D call uncertain. The CDR3 covers 14 residues. Germline lookup yields CDR1 GTSNPN and CDR2 SVGIG (reference sequence). Trimming took 4 bases from V and 2 from J, leaving 14 bases between them. CDR3 coding DNA: TGTGCCTGGACCGCACTGGCGGAAAACTATGGCTACACCTTC. Protein product: CAWTALAENYGYTF. Using reference TRBV30 and TRBJ1-2 for the parts outside the CDR3, the full variable domain is SQTIHQWPATLVQPVGSPLSLECTVEGTSNPNLYWYRQAAGRGLQLLFYSVGIGQISSEVPQNLSASRPQDRQFILSSKKLLLSDSGFYLCAWTALAENYGYTFGSGTRLTVV.

The chain is built from TRBV27 and TRBJ2-5, with TRBD1 as a possible D gene (5 bases). V was clipped by 9 bases and J by 2 bases, with 16 bases between them. The CDR3 has 14 residues. Looked up from germline, CDR1 is MNHEY and CDR2 is SMNVEV (reference sequence). The CDR3 loop reads CASSGRAPQETQYF. In DNA, the CDR3 is TGTGCCAGTTCCGGCAGGGCCCCACAAGAGACCCAGTACTTC.

This clone was seen once. The rearrangement joins TRBV7-2 to TRBJ2-7, with D possibly being TRBD2 (6 bases). The CDR3 is 16 residues long. Looked up from germline, CDR1 is SGHTA and CDR2 is FQGNSA. V lost 5 bases and J 0 bases, leaving 17 bases between the germline ends. The CDR3 DNA is TGTGCCAGCAGCCCCTACCGGGACTCACCCTCCTACGAGCAGTACTTC. Encoded protein: CASSPYRDSPSYEQYF.

The J gene is TRBJ2-5, the V gene TRBV27; D gene ambiguous. Trimming took 3 bases from V and 5 from J, leaving 10 bases between them. This CDR3 is built from 13 residues. CDR1 and CDR2 (germline): MNHEY, SMNVEV (reference sequence). The DNA of the CDR3 is TGTGCCAGCAGTTTCCAGCCACGGGAGACCCAGTACTTC. As protein: CASSFQPRETQYF.

This chain joins TRBV6-1 and TRBJ2-5; D uncertain. Germline values: CDR1 MNHNS, CDR2 SASEGT. V was shortened by 3 bases and J by 1 base, with 9 bases between the two germline ends. The CDR3 is 14 residues long. The CDR3 DNA reads TGTGCCAGCAGTGATTTGGGCCCCCAAGAGACCCAGTACTTC. Translated, it gives CASSDLGPQETQYF.

The rearrangement joins TRBV27 to TRBJ2-7; 9 bases fit TRBD1. Germline values: CDR1 MNHEY, CDR2 SMNVEV (reference sequence). This CDR3 spans 14 amino acids. V shed 7 bases, J shed 4 bases, and the junction held 8 bases outside the gene matches. CDR3 region: CASTITGGAYEQYF. CDR3 nucleotides: TGTGCCAGCACCATTACAGGGGGCGCATACGAGCAGTACTTC.

This clone was recorded once. In the same sample, other DNA sequences code for this CDR3. For the CDR3, the DNA is TGTGCCAGCAGCCACGGAAGTGGCGAGCAGTACTTC. Translation gives CASSHGSGEQYF. The rearrangement joins TRBV7-9 to TRBJ2-7; D is unresolved. The CDR3 length is 12 residues. The V end lost 5 bases, the J end lost 6 bases, and 11 bases lay between the germline ends. Germline CDR1 reads SEHNR; CDR2 reads FQNEAQ (reference sequence).

Here the CDR3 reads CASRLGTLNTEAFF. The DNA for the CDR3 is TGTGCCAGCAGATTAGGGACCCTGAACACTGAAGCTTTCTTT. J is TRBJ1-1 and V is TRBV27, with D perhaps TRBD1 (5 bases). Trimming removed 6 bases from V and 0 bases from J, with 11 bases in between. Germline CDR1 MNHEY, CDR2 SMNVEV (reference sequence). The CDR3 is made up of 14 amino acids.

This chain uses TRBV27 with TRBJ2-2, with 14 bases that match TRBD2. Germline-derived CDR1 and CDR2 are MNHEY and SMNVEV (reference sequence). After removal of 6 bases from V and 3 bases from J, the junction contained 9 bases not matched to a gene. The CDR3 is 18 residues long. DNA of the CDR3: TGTGCCAGCAGGACGGGACTAGCGGGAGTTAGGGACACCGGGGAGCTGTTTTTT. Amino acids: CASRTGLAGVRDTGELFF.

The chain has TRBV7-8 and TRBJ2-3; D tentatively reads TRBD1 or TRBD2 (6 bases each). CDR3 length: 18 residues. Germline values: CDR1 SGHVS, CDR2 FQNEAQ. Trimming took off 5 bases at V and 1 base at J, with 22 bases between the two ends. CDR3 sequence: CASSPNGGGTFGTDTQYF. In DNA, the CDR3 is TGTGCCAGCAGCCCAAATGGGGGCGGGACCTTTGGCACAGATACGCAGTATTTT.

Details on this clone: This specimen includes other DNA sequences encoding the same CDR3. This rearrangement joins TRBV9 to TRBJ2-3; D is uncertain. In germline, CDR1 is SGDLS, CDR2 YYNGEE. The CDR3 loop spans 12 amino acids. Trimming cost V 2 bases and J 4 bases, with 5 bases left between them. DNA of the CDR3: TGTGCCAGCAGCGTTACACCAGATACGCAGTATTTT. Its protein is CASSVTPDTQYF.

V is TRBV7-9 and J is TRBJ2-6; D ambiguous. Trimming left V 1 base short and J 2 bases short, with 15 bases between. Per germline, CDR1 SEHNR and CDR2 FQNEAQ (reference sequence). This CDR3 spans 18 amino acids. The CDR3 loop is CASSLVSRPFAGANVLTF. Here the CDR3 DNA reads TGTGCCAGCAGCTTAGTCTCAAGGCCATTTGCTGGGGCCAACGTCCTGACTTTC.

V gene TRBV27 combines with J gene TRBJ2-3, with 8 bases that match TRBD2. Trimming at V came to 5 bases and at J to 2 bases, leaving 12 bases not matched to a gene. The germline gives CDR1 MNHEY, CDR2 SMNVEV (reference sequence). The CDR3 is 17 amino acids. In DNA, the CDR3 is TGTGCCAGCAGTCTTGAGCCGAGCGGGAGTATCACAGATACGCAGTATTTT. Its translation: CASSLEPSGSITDTQYF.

The gene calls are TRBV6-1 and TRBJ2-7; 12 bases fit TRBD2. Trimming cost V 1 base and J 0 bases; bases outside gene matches: 7. The CDR3 consists of 18 residues. Germline V gives CDR1 MNHNS, CDR2 SASEGT. The CDR3 DNA follows: TGTGCCAGCAGTGAAGGACTAGCGGGAGCCTCACTCTCCTACGAGCAGTACTTC. The encoded protein is CASSEGLAGASLSYEQYF.

The chain joins TRBV9 to TRBJ2-5; the match to TRBD1 covers 8 bases. The CDR3 loop spans 15 amino acids. The V and J ends lost 1 base and 5 bases, in that order; junction bases with no gene match: 7. Germline V gene lookup returns CDR1 SGDLS and CDR2 YYNGEE. DNA of the CDR3: TGTGCCAGCAGCGTACGCGGACAGGGAAGGGAGACCCAGTACTTC. Protein: CASSVRGQGRETQYF.

The chain carries TRBV27 and TRBJ2-1; weak D call: TRBD2 (6 bases). V dropped 7 bases and J dropped 4 bases, with 17 bases sitting between them. The CDR3 spans 15 residues. CDR1 is MNHEY and CDR2 is SMNVEV in the germline V gene (reference sequence). CDR3 sequence reads: CASNNGGYGYNEQFF. In DNA form, the CDR3 reads TGTGCCAGCAATAACGGGGGTTACGGTTACAATGAGCAGTTCTTC.

The genes are TRBV2 and TRBJ2-1; 7 positions match TRBD2. V dropped 3 bases and J dropped 1; count of bases not matched to a gene: 6. The CDR3 contains 16 residues. CDR1 SNHLY and CDR2 FYNNEI come from the germline V gene. CDR3 in amino acids: CASSDGLAVSYNEQFF. DNA of the CDR3: TGTGCCAGCAGTGACGGGCTAGCGGTTTCCTACAATGAGCAGTTCTTC.

The rearrangement uses TRBV7-6 and TRBJ2-7; D remains unclear. Per the germline V gene, CDR1 is SGHVS and CDR2 is FNYEAQ. The V gene lost 1 base and the J gene lost 6 bases, with 13 bases spanning the gap. CDR3 length: 14 amino acids. The CDR3 spells CASSLGRLGSEQYF. Written as DNA, the CDR3 is TGTGCCAGCAGCTTAGGTAGGCTAGGATCCGAGCAGTACTTC. Combining the CDR3 with reference TRBV7-6 and TRBJ2-7 gives the whole variable domain GAGVSQSPRYKVTKRGQDVALRCDPISGHVSLYWYRQALGQGPEFLTYFNYEAQQDKSGLPNDRFSAERPEGSISTLTIQRTEQRDSAMYRCASSLGRLGSEQYFGPGTRLTVT.

The CDR3 here is CASSYRRSRWETQYF. In DNA, the CDR3 is TGTGCCAGCAGCTATAGGAGGTCCAGGTGGGAGACCCAGTACTTC. The V call is TRBV7-6, the J call TRBJ2-5, with D maybe TRBD2 (5 bases). Germline V CDR1 and CDR2: SGHVS, FNYEAQ. The CDR3 extends over 15 amino acids. Trimming shortened V by 4 bases and J by 5 bases, and 17 bases separated the two germline ends.

As to this clone: Other DNA sequences from this sample encode an identical CDR3 as well. The gene calls are TRBV9 and TRBJ2-2, with 7 bases identical to TRBD2. Germline V gene sequence: CDR1 SGDLS, CDR2 YYNGEE. Germline trimming cut 0 bases from V and 3 bases from J; bases unmatched to any gene: 2. This CDR3 region has 15 residues. The CDR3 nucleotides are TGTGCCAGCAGCGTAGGCGGGAGCCACACCGGGGAGCTGTTTTTT. As protein: CASSVGGSHTGELFF.

The rearrangement uses TRBV11-2 and TRBJ1-1, with 7 nucleotides matching TRBD1. Unmatched junction bases numbered 0, after V lost 1 base and J lost 1 base. CDR1 and CDR2 (germline): SGHAT, FQNNGV. The CDR3 contains 14 residues. DNA for the CDR3: TGTGCCAGCAGCTTAGGACAGGGGAACACTGAAGCTTTCTTT. Amino acid sequence: CASSLGQGNTEAFF.

The chain couples TRBV2 to TRBJ2-5; 11 bases align to TRBD1. With 6 bases clipped from V and 2 bases from J, the junction kept 8 bases outside the gene matches. The CDR3 has 16 residues. Per the germline V gene, CDR1 is SNHLY and CDR2 is FYNNEI. Here the CDR3 reads CASRDRGRGGQETQYF. CDR3 DNA: TGTGCCAGCAGGGACAGGGGGCGTGGGGGTCAAGAGACCCAGTACTTC.

This chain joins TRBV7-9 and TRBJ2-2; 9 bases align to TRBD1. The germline gives CDR1 SEHNR, CDR2 FQNEAQ (reference sequence). The V and J ends lost 6 bases and 1 base, in that order; junction bases with no gene match: 3. This CDR3 spans 15 amino acids. The CDR3 bases are TGTGCCAGCAGGGGACAGGGAGTGAACACCGGGGAGCTGTTTTTT. Its translation: CASRGQGVNTGELFF.

Of note for this clone: Other DNA variants within this sample encode the same CDR3. The gene calls are TRBV28 and TRBJ2-1; TRBD2 matches 12 bases. Germline-derived CDR1 and CDR2 are MDHEN and SYDVKM. The CDR3 length is 14 residues. Trimming at V came to 6 bases and at J to 6 bases, leaving 3 bases not matched to a gene. The CDR3 region has the DNA TGTGCCAGCAGCCTAGCGGGAGGGCCCAATGAGCAGTTCTTC. It yields the protein CASSLAGGPNEQFF.

The chain uses TRBV2 and TRBJ2-7; tentatively, D is TRBD1 or TRBD2 (5 bases each). The CDR3 is 15 amino acids. Trimming pared 6 bases from V and 7 bases from J, leaving 22 bases between. Germline lookup yields CDR1 SNHLY and CDR2 FYNNEI. The CDR3 sequence is CASRGVVGLPPEQYF. CDR3 DNA sequence: TGTGCCAGCAGGGGGGTTGTAGGACTCCCGCCAGAGCAGTACTTC. Variable domain in full (rest from reference TRBV2 and TRBJ2-7): EPEVTQTPSHQVTQMGQEVILRCVPISNHLYFYWYRQILGQKVEFLVSFYNNEISEKSEIFDDQFSVERPDGSNFTLKIRSTKLEDSAMYFCASRGVVGLPPEQYFGPGTRLTVT.

The chain carries TRBV29-1 and TRBJ1-2; the D gene is possibly TRBD1 (6 bases). CDR1 and CDR2 (germline): SQVTM, ANQGSEA. With 1 base removed from V and 7 bases from J, the gap between germline ends came to 13 bases. This CDR3 has 13 amino acids. The CDR3 is CSVEGRGASGYTF. The CDR3 DNA follows: TGCAGCGTTGAAGGGCGGGGGGCCTCTGGCTACACCTTC.

The chain recombines TRBV4-2 with TRBJ2-7, with 12 positions matching TRBD2. The trim removed 4 bases at V and 4 bases at J, leaving 11 bases unmatched. The CDR3 spans 17 residues. Germline lookup yields CDR1 LGHNA and CDR2 YNFKEQ. The DNA of the CDR3 is TGTGCCAGCAGCCCTCTAGCGGGAGGGCCCGGATTTTACGAGCAGTACTTC. This translates into CASSPLAGGPGFYEQYF.